Below are 30 T cell receptor beta chains sequenced from a single sample in a study of blood T cell repertoires in COVID-19. Sequenced by immunoSEQ multiplex PCR; TCRdb stores in-frame clones only, minus some. The data contain 150,000 to 200,000 clones, 85% of them singletons. Material: peripheral blood. The source is a human donor with acute or convalescent COVID-19. The donor label of this sample is uncertain.

The CDR3 here is CASSPGTANTGELFF. DNA for the CDR3: TGTGCCAGCAGCCCCGGGACAGCGAACACCGGGGAGCTGTTTTTT. The V gene is TRBV21-1, the J gene TRBJ2-2; TRBD1, the table's D call, lacks a check against the DNA. TRBV21-1 is a listed pseudogene. This CDR3 contains 15 residues.

The chain combines TRBV5-1 with TRBJ1-2; 8 bases agree with TRBD1. With 1 base clipped from V and 6 bases from J, the junction kept 2 bases outside the gene matches. Per the germline V gene, CDR1 is SGHRS and CDR2 is YFSETQ. The CDR3 consists of 13 residues. CDR3: CASSLPGGDGYTF. The CDR3 coding sequence is TGCGCCAGCAGCTTGCCAGGGGGCGATGGCTACACCTTC.

The rearrangement links TRBV5-1 to TRBJ2-7; 12 bases line up with TRBD1. V was pared by 4 bases and J by 4 bases, with 3 bases of the junction left unmatched. The CDR3 spans 14 residues. In germline, CDR1 is SGHRS, CDR2 YFSETQ. CDR3 loop: CASSRDRGLYEQYF. In DNA, the CDR3 is TGCGCCAGCAGCCGGGACAGGGGGCTATACGAGCAGTACTTC. The whole variable domain, remainder taken from reference TRBV5-1 and TRBJ2-7, is KAGVTQTPRYLIKTRGQQVTLSCSPISGHRSVSWYQQTPGQGLQFLFEYFSETQRNKGNFPGRFSGRQFSNSRSEMNVSTLELGDSALYLCASSRDRGLYEQYFGPGTRLTVT.

This chain joins TRBV5-1 and TRBJ2-5, with TRBD2 matching over 9 bases. Germline V gene data show CDR1 as SGHRS and CDR2 as YFSETQ. V gave up 4 bases and J gave up 5 bases; unmatched junction bases: 18. The CDR3 loop spans 18 amino acids. The CDR3 loop is CASSLAGHQLWKGETQYF. CDR3 in DNA: TGCGCCAGCAGCCTAGCGGGACACCAACTATGGAAGGGTGAGACCCAGTACTTC.

This clone was recorded a few times. This chain joins TRBV3-1 (or the pseudogene TRBV3-2) and TRBJ1-3, with unresolved D. This CDR3 is built from 15 residues. Deletions cut 4 bases from V and 1 base from J, with 11 bases between. Germline CDR1 LGHDT, CDR2 YNNKEL (reference sequence). For the CDR3, the DNA is TGTGCCAGCAGCCTAGCAACGATTTCTGGAAACACCATATATTTT. It translates to CASSLATISGNTIYF.

V and J are TRBV5-1 and TRBJ1-5; no firm D call. The CDR3 runs 15 residues. V was trimmed by 4 bases and J by 0 bases, leaving 11 bases between them. Germline V gene data show CDR1 as SGHRS and CDR2 as YFSETQ. The CDR3 here is CASSPEGLSNQPQHF. CDR3 nucleotides: TGCGCCAGCAGCCCAGAGGGCCTTAGCAATCAGCCCCAGCATTTT.

CDR3 DNA sequence: TGTGCCAGCAGCACTCCGGTCTTATCCAACACCGGGGAGCTGTTTTTT. Its translation is CASSTPVLSNTGELFF. V is TRBV6-6 and J is TRBJ2-2; D is undetermined. Germline V CDR1 and CDR2: MNHNY, SVGAGI (reference sequence). V lost 6 bases, J lost 2 bases, and 16 bases lay in between. There are 16 residues in the CDR3.

The chain is built from TRBV4-2 and TRBJ1-6; 9 bases line up with TRBD1. There are 16 residues in the CDR3. Losses at the gene ends were 2 bases for V and 8 bases for J; bases not matched to a gene: 7. Germline V lookup: CDR1 LGHNA, CDR2 YNFKEQ. CDR3 sequence (DNA): TGTGCCAGCAGCCAACGGCGGGGACAGGGAGATTCACCCCTCCACTTT. It translates to CASSQRRGQGDSPLHF.

This clone appeared a single time. The gene calls are TRBV18 and TRBJ1-4; D is ambiguous. CDR3 length: 14 amino acids. V was shortened by 5 bases and J by 4 bases, with 11 bases between the two germline ends. Looked up from germline, CDR1 is KGHSH and CDR2 is LQKENI. The CDR3 DNA reads TGTGCCAGCTCATCCTCGACAAGTAATGAAAAACTGTTTTTT. This translates into CASSSSTSNEKLFF.

V and J are TRBV28 and TRBJ1-2; 9 bases fit TRBD1. Germline-derived CDR1 and CDR2 are MDHEN and SYDVKM. This CDR3 contains 12 residues. V lost 5 bases to trimming and J lost 8 bases; unmatched junction nucleotides: 3. The CDR3 DNA is TGTGCCAGCAGTCCCGACAGGGGGGGCTACACCTTC. Amino acids: CASSPDRGGYTF.

This clone has only a few counts. Mismatch with germline at one junction end may stem from a read error. The chain employs TRBV7-9 and TRBJ1-2; 9 nucleotides agree with TRBD1. The CDR3 runs to 13 residues. Germline V lookup: CDR1 SEHNR, CDR2 FQNEAQ (reference sequence). The CDR3 region has the DNA TGTGCCAGCAGCTTAGACTGGGACAGGGAGCCCCACTTC. Its translation: CASSLDWDREPHF.

This clone was picked up one time. V usage is TRBV10-1 and J usage is TRBJ1-1; no reliable D call. CDR3 length: 14 amino acids. CDR1 is WNHNN, CDR2 SYGVQD, per germline (reference sequence). Trimming left V 3 bases short and J 1 base short, with 9 bases between. As DNA, the CDR3 is TGCGCCAGCAGTGACCGTCCTTGGAACACTGAAGCTTTCTTT. Translated, it gives CASSDRPWNTEAFF.

The chain couples TRBV6-2 or TRBV6-3 to TRBJ2-6; 8 nucleotides agree with TRBD1. Trimming removed 5 bases from V and 1 base from J; junction bases left unmatched: 7. The CDR3 has 17 residues. Per germline, CDR1 MNHEY and CDR2 SVGEGT. CDR3 sequence reads: CASSIGQGNSGANVLTF. The DNA of the CDR3 is TGTGCCAGCAGTATCGGACAGGGAAATTCTGGGGCCAACGTCCTGACTTTC.

The chain combines TRBV19 with TRBJ1-5; the D is unclear. The germline V and J ends were trimmed by 3 bases and 9 bases, with 15 bases remaining between them. The CDR3 is made up of 14 amino acids. Per germline, CDR1 LNHDA and CDR2 SQIVND (reference sequence). The CDR3 protein is CASSILGPLRPQHF. The CDR3 DNA sequence: TGTGCCAGTAGTATTCTGGGCCCGCTTCGGCCCCAGCATTTT.

This clone was detected only once. V and J are TRBV18 and TRBJ2-1; D remains ambiguous. Looked up from germline, CDR1 is KGHSH and CDR2 is LQKENI. The CDR3 extends over 12 amino acids. Trimming shortened V by 0 bases and J by 9 bases, and 6 bases separated the two germline ends. CDR3 coding DNA: TGTGCCAGCTCACCACCGAAGCGTGAGCAGTTCTTC. Translated, it gives CASSPPKREQFF.

The gene calls are TRBV15 and TRBJ2-1; 8 bases are shared with TRBD1. This CDR3 has 15 amino acids. Looked up from germline, CDR1 is LNHNV and CDR2 is YYDKDF (reference sequence). V shed 5 bases and J 4 bases; nucleotides not matched to a gene: 7. The CDR3 sequence is CATSRTGSRYNEQFF. CDR3 coding DNA: TGTGCCACCAGCCGGACAGGGTCTAGGTACAATGAGCAGTTCTTC.

This clone was detected only once. Other DNA sequences in this specimen translate into the identical CDR3. The rearrangement joins TRBV18 to TRBJ2-3, with D uncertain. CDR3 length equals 13 residues. Trimming cost V 3 bases and J 4 bases, with 8 bases left between them. Germline values: CDR1 KGHSH, CDR2 LQKENI. The CDR3 DNA sequence: TGTGCCAGCTCACCCAACCAGGCAGATACGCAGTATTTT. It translates to CASSPNQADTQYF.

This clone was observed a single time. The J gene is TRBJ1-1, the V gene TRBV27, with no clear D. V gave up 6 bases and J gave up 0 bases, with 17 bases separating them. Germline V gives CDR1 MNHEY, CDR2 SMNVEV (reference sequence). The CDR3 loop spans 16 amino acids. CDR3 DNA sequence: TGTGCCAGCAGCCTATTGACGCGGGGATTGAACACTGAAGCTTTCTTT. The encoded protein is CASSLLTRGLNTEAFF.

The chain combines TRBV9 with TRBJ1-6; D unresolved. The V end lost 0 bases, the J end lost 10 bases, and 14 bases lay between the germline ends. The germline V gene has CDR1 SGDLS and CDR2 YYNGEE. The CDR3 is 15 residues long. CDR3 nucleotide sequence: TGTGCCAGCAGCGTAGACGGATGGAGGGCCTCACCCCTCCACTTT. It yields the protein CASSVDGWRASPLHF.

The chain combines TRBV4-1 with TRBJ2-7; TRBD1 agrees at 10 bases. Unmatched junction bases numbered 10, after V lost 3 bases and J lost 5 bases. Germline V gives CDR1 MGHRA, CDR2 YSYEKL. This CDR3 region has 16 residues. CDR3 sequence (DNA): TGCGCCAGCAGCCATGCACCGCGGGACAGGGGCCACGAGCAGTACTTC. Protein sequence: CASSHAPRDRGHEQYF.

Remarks on this clone: This specimen includes other DNA sequences encoding the same CDR3. The chain employs TRBV6-5 and TRBJ1-2; D is unresolved. The CDR3 runs to 13 residues. V was clipped by 2 bases and J by 0 bases, with 4 bases between them. The germline CDR1 and CDR2 sequences are MNHEY and SVGAGI. In nucleotides, the CDR3 is TGTGCCAGCAGTTACGGGCCTAACTATGGCTACACCTTC. It translates to CASSYGPNYGYTF.

The chain is built from TRBV6-5 and TRBJ1-1, with a tentative D call TRBD1 (6 bases). The V and J ends lost 6 bases and 1 base respectively, with 9 bases between them. CDR1 and CDR2 (germline): MNHEY, SVGAGI. The CDR3 sequence is 13 residues long. The chain's CDR3 is CASSLGQNTEAFF. In nucleotides, the CDR3 is TGTGCCAGCAGCTTGGGACAGAACACTGAAGCTTTCTTT.

The rearrangement joins TRBV7-9 to TRBJ1-2, with D perhaps matching TRBD1 (6 bases). Germline CDR1 and CDR2: SEHNR and FQNEAQ (reference sequence). The CDR3 length is 15 residues. V shed 4 bases and J shed 8 bases, with 20 bases lying between them. The CDR3 DNA follows: TGTGCCAGCAGCTCGCGGACAGACTCTCGCGGGGGCTACACCTTC. It specifies CASSSRTDSRGGYTF.

The chain links TRBV20-1 to TRBJ2-7; the D gene is possibly TRBD2 (6 bases). The V gene lost 4 bases and the J gene lost 3 bases, with 7 bases spanning the gap. Germline CDR1 is DFQATT and CDR2 is SNEGSKA (reference sequence). The CDR3 is 11 amino acids. CDR3 region: CSAMRGYEQYF. Written as DNA, the CDR3 is TGCAGTGCTATGCGGGGCTACGAGCAGTACTTC.

The rearrangement links TRBV11-2 to TRBJ2-5; 12 nucleotides align to TRBD2. Trimming at V came to 6 bases and at J to 4 bases, leaving 6 bases not matched to a gene. The length of the CDR3 is 15 residues. Germline V gene data show CDR1 as SGHAT and CDR2 as FQNNGV. CDR3 bases: TGTGCCAGCAGTTCTAGCGGGGGGGCCAGAGAGACCCAGTACTTC. Translated: CASSSSGGARETQYF. The variable domain in full, completed from reference TRBV11-2 and TRBJ2-5, reads EAGVAQSPRYKIIEKRQSVAFWCNPISGHATLYWYQQILGQGPKLLIQFQNNGVVDDSQLPKDRFSAERLKGVDSTLKIQPAKLEDSAVYLCASSSSGGARETQYFGPGTRLLVL.

This sequence joins TRBV5-1 and TRBJ1-2, with D unclear. Germline V CDR1 and CDR2: SGHRS, YFSETQ. This CDR3 contains 13 residues. The V gene lost 5 bases and the J gene lost 5 bases, with 13 bases spanning the gap. CDR3 sequence: CASSQEEPYGYTF. The CDR3 nucleotides are TGCGCCAGCAGTCAGGAGGAACCGTATGGCTACACCTTC.

The V gene is TRBV5-1, the J gene TRBJ1-1, with a weak D call TRBD1 (6 bases). Germline V gene sequence: CDR1 SGHRS, CDR2 YFSETQ. Between the trimmed V and J ends, which lost 4 bases and 4 bases, there was a span of 20 bases. This CDR3 is 16 amino acids long. Written as DNA, the CDR3 is TGCGCCAGCAGCCGACAGGACAAACTTGTGGGCACTGAAGCTTTCTTT. The encoded protein is CASSRQDKLVGTEAFF.

The rearrangement links TRBV3-1 (or the pseudogene TRBV3-2) to TRBJ1-3; D possibly corresponds to TRBD1 (5 bases). The length of the CDR3 is 16 residues. Trimming cost V 5 bases and J 4 bases, with 18 bases left between them. CDR1 and CDR2 (germline): LGHDT, YNNKEL (reference sequence). CDR3 loop: CASSSGGGEEGNTIYF. For the CDR3, the DNA is TGTGCCAGCAGCTCGGGCGGGGGTGAGGAGGGAAACACCATATATTTT.

The chain links TRBV5-1 to TRBJ2-3; perhaps TRBD1 as D (6 bases). The CDR3 totals 15 residues. V lost 7 bases, J lost 4 bases, and 19 bases lay in between. Germline V gene lookup returns CDR1 SGHRS and CDR2 YFSETQ. CDR3 loop: CASRRTGMVSDTQYF. Written as DNA, the CDR3 is TGCGCCAGCCGACGTACAGGGATGGTTTCAGATACGCAGTATTTT.

The gene calls are TRBV5-4 and TRBJ2-5; no reliable D call. There are 14 residues in the CDR3. Germline CDR1 and CDR2: SGHNT and YYREEE (reference sequence). V dropped 2 bases and J dropped 1 base, with 9 bases sitting between them. The CDR3: CASSFQGGQETQYF. CDR3 sequence (DNA): TGTGCCAGCAGCTTTCAAGGCGGCCAAGAGACCCAGTACTTC. Full variable domain (missing parts from reference TRBV5-4 and TRBJ2-5): ETGVTQSPTHLIKTRGQQVTLRCSSQSGHNTVSWYQQALGQGPQFIFQYYREEENGRGNFPPRFSGLQFPNYSSELNVNALELDDSALYLCASSFQGGQETQYFGPGTRLLVL.